This T cell receptor (beta chain) originates from a study of cytomegalovirus exposure and HLA in healthy donors (dated by TCRdb to the late 2010s). Turning to the overall study: According to a later analysis, the approximately 130 validation repertoires were produced on the same platform as the 680 or so repertoires of the first cohort. High-throughput TCR immunosequencing, statistical association of individual TCRs with disease status, and machine learning were combined to predict cytomegalovirus infection status. The aim of the study was to test whether cataloging public T cell receptors could identify signatures of past pathogen exposure. In addition to the first cohort of around 670 subjects, a separate validation cohort of 120 different subjects was used.

V ends up 4 bases short and J 6 bases short, with an unmatched junction base count of 10. Inclusive of the bounding cysteine and phenylalanine, the CDR3 is 15 residues long. The retained sequence is limited to the CDR3, 45 bases, with the frame set at the first base. For CDR1 and CDR2, the germline V gene lists SGHTS and YDEGEE. Comments on this clone: Its antigen remains unidentified. No quality values exist for individual bases; no much larger clone is one base distant.

Overall study outcomes, separate from this receptor: Most TCR sequences were observed very rarely across donors, whereas some public TCRs were present in many individuals. According to the authors, the approach could potentially be generalized to other disease states and immunological phenotypes. A later analysis had no HLA typing for the validation cohort, so co-occurrence there was scored across all 130 or so repertoires. A few of the identified cytomegalovirus-associated TCR beta chains were confirmed in vitro to be specific for cytomegalovirus antigens. The classifier was reported to diagnose cytomegalovirus status with high specificity and sensitivity in both the original and validation cohorts. In a later analysis, TCRs clustered in the first cohort were found to also tend to co-occur in the roughly 120 validation repertoires, with about 93% of cluster scores above 0. The study listed approximately 150 TCR beta chains as associated with cytomegalovirus.

Donors formed part of the validation cohort, which comprised 120 or so subjects and was distinct from the first cohort of under 750 subjects. The method behind the library was the immunoSEQ multiplex PCR assay. Under the source paper's analysis protocol: To diagnose cytomegalovirus status from the catalog of TCR beta chain sequences, a statistical classification framework was built. What TCRdb holds here is the immuneACCESS table cut down to in-frame rearrangements. Part of the clones is not present; checked against another copy, under half of the missing clones reflect an unresolved V gene, and the others are unexplained. V, J and clone size derive from that table, while D and trimming were established from the DNA sequence. The sample table shows about 56,000 clones, and more than 90% are seen once. Roughly 1.2% of the sample rests with the top ten.

Sequenced sample: PBMCs. Rearrangement joined TRBV5-8 to TRBJ1-5, with 7 junctional bases fitting TRBD1. The clonotype was recovered from a man between 18 and 35 years old in good health and CMV-seronegative. CDR3 loop: CASSTGQFVIQPQHF. The bases read TGTGCCAGCAGCACGGGACAGTTTGTCATTCAGCCCCAGCATTTT.